This TCR beta chain was sequenced for a study of graft-versus-host responses after intestinal transplantation. As for the study in general: The whole recipient group had anti-thymocyte globulin induction followed by tacrolimus and steroids for three to four years.

Germline V gene lookup returns CDR1 MNHNY and CDR2 SVGAGI (reference sequence). V lost 6 bases, J lost 6 bases, and 10 bases stayed unmatched. The CDR3 is 14 residues long. Turning to this clone: What it binds is not known.

Study-level findings and limits: Recipient-marrow GvH clones were detected, some having first appeared in ileum or blood.

Some clones are missing from TCRdb's copy, which holds only in-frame ones; the method was immunoSEQ multiplex PCR. The sample shows over 45,000 clones, approximately 95% of them seen only once. The receptor was derived from a human patient who received an intestinal transplant, so some T cells may come from the graft donor. The rearrangement joins TRBV6-6 to TRBJ2-7, with 8 bases matching TRBD1. The material was PBMCs, obtained 786 days after a first intestinal transplant, on the day of a second. The CDR3 sequence is CASRSRPGGLEQYF. CDR3 DNA sequence: TGTGCCAGCAGGTCCCGGCCAGGGGGCCTCGAGCAGTACTTC.